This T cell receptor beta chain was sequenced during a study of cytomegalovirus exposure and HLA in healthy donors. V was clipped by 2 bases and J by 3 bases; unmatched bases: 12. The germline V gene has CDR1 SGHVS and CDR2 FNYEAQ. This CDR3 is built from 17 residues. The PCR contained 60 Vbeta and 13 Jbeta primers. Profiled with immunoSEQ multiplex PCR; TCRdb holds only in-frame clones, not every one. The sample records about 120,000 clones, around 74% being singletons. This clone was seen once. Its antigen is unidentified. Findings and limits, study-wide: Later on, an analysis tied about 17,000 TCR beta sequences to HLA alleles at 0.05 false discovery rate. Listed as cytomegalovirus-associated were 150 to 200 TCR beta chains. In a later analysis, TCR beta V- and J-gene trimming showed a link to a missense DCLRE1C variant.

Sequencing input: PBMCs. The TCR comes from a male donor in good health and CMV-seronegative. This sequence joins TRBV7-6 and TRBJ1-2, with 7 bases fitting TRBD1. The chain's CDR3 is CASSLLPDRDLYYGYTF. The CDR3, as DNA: TGTGCCAGCAGCTTATTACCCGACAGGGACCTTTACTATGGCTACACCTTC.